One and the same sample provided the 7 T cell receptor beta chains below, sequenced in a study of T cell clonotyping in hematopoietic cell transplantation. The method was immunoSEQ multiplex PCR; TCRdb's version includes in-frame clones alone and lacks a portion of them. The sample records approximately 10,000 clones, under 95% being singletons. The sample comprised peripheral blood mononuclear cells. These receptors came from a woman aged 45-59 years in good health. Some clones in this sample may be carry-over from other donors' samples.

The CDR3 DNA is TGCAGCGCGCCCACCATGAAGGGTCAAGGAGGTGGCTACACCTTC. Residues: CSAPTMKGQGGGYTF. The gene calls are TRBV29-1 and TRBJ1-2, with D unresolved. Germline CDR1 reads SQVTM; CDR2 reads ANQGSEA. V was shortened by 7 bases and J by 7 bases, with 25 bases between the two germline ends. The CDR3 consists of 15 residues.

This chain connects TRBV4-3 to TRBJ2-7; D gene unclear. Between the trimmed V and J ends, which lost 0 bases and 4 bases, there was a span of 10 bases. The CDR3 totals 14 residues. The germline V gene encodes CDR1 LGHNA and CDR2 YSLEER. CDR3 region: CASSQDRVSYEQYF. The CDR3, as DNA: TGCGCCAGCAGCCAAGATCGGGTTTCGTACGAGCAGTACTTC.

The chain recombines TRBV9 with TRBJ2-3; no firm D call. The CDR3 sequence is 13 residues long. Trimming pared 2 bases from V and 6 bases from J, leaving 10 bases between. CDR1 and CDR2 (germline): SGDLS, YYNGEE. The CDR3 is CASSVSTRDTQYF. As DNA, the CDR3 is TGTGCCAGCAGCGTCTCCACGCGTGATACGCAGTATTTT. The complete variable domain, with remaining parts taken from reference TRBV9 and TRBJ2-3, reads DSGVTQTPKHLITATGQRVTLRCSPRSGDLSVYWYQQSLDQGLQFLIQYYNGEERAKGNILERFSAQQFPDLHSELNLSSLELGDSALYFCASSVSTRDTQYFGPGTRLTVL.

The chain employs TRBV6-5 and TRBJ1-2; unclear D gene. V shed 2 bases and J shed 8 bases, with 12 bases lying between them. Germline-derived CDR1 and CDR2 are MNHEY and SVGAGI. CDR3 length equals 13 residues. CDR3: CASSYEGRRGYTF. CDR3 DNA: TGTGCCAGCAGTTACGAGGGCCGGCGGGGCTACACCTTC.

The CDR3 spells CASNLGGVSYNEQFF. The DNA of the CDR3 is TGCGCCAGCAATCTGGGGGGGGTCTCATACAATGAGCAGTTCTTC. The V call is TRBV5-1, the J call TRBJ2-1; 7 nucleotides agree with TRBD2. The CDR3 covers 15 residues. Per the germline V gene, CDR1 is SGHRS and CDR2 is YFSETQ. V shed 6 bases, J shed 4 bases, and the junction held 10 bases outside the gene matches.

The chain is built from TRBV7-9 and TRBJ1-2, with TRBD1 as a possible D gene (6 bases). CDR1 SEHNR and CDR2 FQNEAQ come from the germline V gene (reference sequence). The ends were cut back, 5 bases at V and 8 bases at J, with 21 bases in the middle. The CDR3 spans 15 residues. The CDR3 sequence is CASSPGTTAFEGYTF. The CDR3 nucleotides are TGTGCCAGCAGCCCGGGGACAACCGCATTTGAGGGCTACACCTTC.

This rearrangement joins TRBV4-3 to TRBJ2-5; 7 bases match TRBD1. Trimming took 0 bases from V and 2 from J; bases not matched to a gene: 6. Germline V gene sequence: CDR1 LGHNA, CDR2 YSLEER. There are 16 residues in the CDR3. CDR3 sequence (DNA): TGCGCCAGCAGCCAAGATTGGGGGACAGATCAAGAGACCCAGTACTTC. Amino acids: CASSQDWGTDQETQYF.